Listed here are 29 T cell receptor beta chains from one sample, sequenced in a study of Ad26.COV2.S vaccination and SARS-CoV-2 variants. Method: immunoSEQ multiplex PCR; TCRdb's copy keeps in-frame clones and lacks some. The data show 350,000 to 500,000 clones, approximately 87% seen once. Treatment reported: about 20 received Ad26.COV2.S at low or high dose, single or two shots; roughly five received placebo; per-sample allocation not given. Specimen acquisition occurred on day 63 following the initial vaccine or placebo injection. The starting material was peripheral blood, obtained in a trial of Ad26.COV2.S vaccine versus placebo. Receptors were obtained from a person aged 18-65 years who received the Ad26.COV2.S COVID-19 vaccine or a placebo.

This CDR3 is CASSYKRDDSPLHF. DNA for the CDR3: TGTGCCAGCAGTTACAAACGGGATGATTCACCCCTCCACTTT. The chain links TRBV6-2 or TRBV6-3 to TRBJ1-6, with D unclear. Germline V CDR1 and CDR2: MNHEY, SVGEGT. The CDR3 is 14 residues long. V was trimmed by 2 bases and J by 8 bases, leaving 10 bases between them.

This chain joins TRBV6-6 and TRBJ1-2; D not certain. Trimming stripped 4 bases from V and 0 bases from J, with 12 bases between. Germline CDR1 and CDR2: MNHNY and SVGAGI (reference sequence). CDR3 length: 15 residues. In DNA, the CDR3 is TGTGCCAGCAGTTCCCACGGGGATTCTAACTATGGCTACACCTTC. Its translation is CASSSHGDSNYGYTF.

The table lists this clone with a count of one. In DNA form, the CDR3 reads TGTGCCAGCAGTAGACGGGGCGTCGACAATGAGCAGTTCTTC. Translation: CASSRRGVDNEQFF. The chain uses TRBV11-2 and TRBJ2-1; either TRBD1 or TRBD2 may supply D (5 bases each). The CDR3 loop spans 14 amino acids. V lost 6 bases, J lost 5 bases, and 14 bases lay in between. CDR1 and CDR2 (germline): SGHAT, FQNNGV. Using reference TRBV11-2 and TRBJ2-1 for the parts outside the CDR3, the full variable domain is EAGVAQSPRYKIIEKRQSVAFWCNPISGHATLYWYQQILGQGPKLLIQFQNNGVVDDSQLPKDRFSAERLKGVDSTLKIQPAKLEDSAVYLCASSRRGVDNEQFFGPGTRLTVL.

In nucleotides, the CDR3 is TGCAGTGCCCCCCTGGGGGTTGAAGCTTTCTTT. It is translated as CSAPLGVEAFF. This rearrangement joins TRBV20-1 to TRBJ1-1; TRBD1 might be the D (5 bases). CDR1 is DFQATT and CDR2 is SNEGSKA in the germline V gene (reference sequence). Trimming left V 6 bases short and J 7 bases short, with 12 bases between. There are 11 residues in the CDR3.

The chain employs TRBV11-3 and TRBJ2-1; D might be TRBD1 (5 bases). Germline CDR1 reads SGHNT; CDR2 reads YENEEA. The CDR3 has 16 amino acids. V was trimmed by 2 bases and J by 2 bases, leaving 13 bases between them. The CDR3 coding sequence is TGTGCCAGCAGCTTACCGGGCAGGGTAACCTACAATGAGCAGTTCTTC. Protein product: CASSLPGRVTYNEQFF. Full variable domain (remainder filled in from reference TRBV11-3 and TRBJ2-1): EAGVVQSPRYKIIEKKQPVAFWCNPISGHNTLYWYLQNLGQGPELLIRYENEEAVDDSQLPKDRFSAERLKGVDSTLKIQPAELGDSAVYLCASSLPGRVTYNEQFFGPGTRLTVL.

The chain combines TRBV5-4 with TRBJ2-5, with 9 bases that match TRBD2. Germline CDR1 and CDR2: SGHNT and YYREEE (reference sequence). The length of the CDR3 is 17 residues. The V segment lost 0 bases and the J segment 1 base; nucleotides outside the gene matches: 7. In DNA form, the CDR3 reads TGTGCCAGCAGCTTGGCCTTGGCTAGCGGGGTCCAAGAGACCCAGTACTTC. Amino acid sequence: CASSLALASGVQETQYF. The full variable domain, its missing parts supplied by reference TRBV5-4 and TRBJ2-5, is ETGVTQSPTHLIKTRGQQVTLRCSSQSGHNTVSWYQQALGQGPQFIFQYYREEENGRGNFPPRFSGLQFPNYSSELNVNALELDDSALYLCASSLALASGVQETQYFGPGTRLLVL.

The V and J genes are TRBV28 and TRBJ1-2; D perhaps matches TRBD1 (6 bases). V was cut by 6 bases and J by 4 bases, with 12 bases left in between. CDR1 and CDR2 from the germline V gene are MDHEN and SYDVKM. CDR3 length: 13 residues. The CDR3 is CASSPGQSYGYTF. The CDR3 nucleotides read TGTGCCAGCAGCCCTGGACAGAGCTATGGCTACACCTTC.

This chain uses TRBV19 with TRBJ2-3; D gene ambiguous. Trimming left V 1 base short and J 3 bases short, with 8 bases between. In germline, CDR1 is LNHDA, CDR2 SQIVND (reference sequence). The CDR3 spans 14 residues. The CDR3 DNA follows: TGTGCCAGTAGTATAGTTTCCCCAACAGATACGCAGTATTTT. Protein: CASSIVSPTDTQYF.

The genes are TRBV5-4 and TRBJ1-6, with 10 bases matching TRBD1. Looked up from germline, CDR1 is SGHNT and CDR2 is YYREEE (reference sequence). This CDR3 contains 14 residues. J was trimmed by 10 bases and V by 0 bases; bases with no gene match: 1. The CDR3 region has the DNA TGTGCCAGCAGCTTGGGGGGACAGGGGTCACCCCTCCACTTT. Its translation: CASSLGGQGSPLHF.

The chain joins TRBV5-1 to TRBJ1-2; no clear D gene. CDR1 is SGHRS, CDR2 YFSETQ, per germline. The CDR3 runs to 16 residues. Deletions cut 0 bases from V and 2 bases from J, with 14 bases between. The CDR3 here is CASSLDVGRPNYGYTF. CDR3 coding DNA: TGCGCCAGCAGCTTGGATGTAGGCAGGCCCAACTATGGCTACACCTTC. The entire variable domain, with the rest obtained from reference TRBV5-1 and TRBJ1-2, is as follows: KAGVTQTPRYLIKTRGQQVTLSCSPISGHRSVSWYQQTPGQGLQFLFEYFSETQRNKGNFPGRFSGRQFSNSRSEMNVSTLELGDSALYLCASSLDVGRPNYGYTFGSGTRLTVV.

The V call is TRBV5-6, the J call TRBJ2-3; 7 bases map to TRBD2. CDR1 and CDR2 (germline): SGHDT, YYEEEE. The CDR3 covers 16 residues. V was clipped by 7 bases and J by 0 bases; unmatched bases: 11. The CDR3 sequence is CASALMGGGSTDTQYF. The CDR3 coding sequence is TGTGCCAGCGCCCTTATGGGCGGGGGTAGCACAGATACGCAGTATTTT.

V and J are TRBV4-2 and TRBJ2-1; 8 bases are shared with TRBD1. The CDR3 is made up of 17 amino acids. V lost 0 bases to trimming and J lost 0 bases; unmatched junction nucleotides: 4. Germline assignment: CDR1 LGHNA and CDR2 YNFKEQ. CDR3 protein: CASSQDYRGSSYNEQFF. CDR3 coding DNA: TGTGCCAGCAGCCAAGATTACAGGGGGAGCTCCTACAATGAGCAGTTCTTC.

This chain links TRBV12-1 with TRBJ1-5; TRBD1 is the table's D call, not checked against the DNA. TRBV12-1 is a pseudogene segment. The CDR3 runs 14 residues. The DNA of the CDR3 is TGTGCCAGCAGCAGGGACAGGGGTAATCAGCCCCAGCATTTT. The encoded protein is CASSRDRGNQPQHF.

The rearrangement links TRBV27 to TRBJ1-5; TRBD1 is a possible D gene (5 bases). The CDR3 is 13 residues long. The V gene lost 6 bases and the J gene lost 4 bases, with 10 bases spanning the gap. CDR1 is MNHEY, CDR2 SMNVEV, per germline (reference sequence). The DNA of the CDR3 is TGTGCCAGCAGGGGGGGTGGGAATCAGCCCCAGCATTTT. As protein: CASRGGGNQPQHF.

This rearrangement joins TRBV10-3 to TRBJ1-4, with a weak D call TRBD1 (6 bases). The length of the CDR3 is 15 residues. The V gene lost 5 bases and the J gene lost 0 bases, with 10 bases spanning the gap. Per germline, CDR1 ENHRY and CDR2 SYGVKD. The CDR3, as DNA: TGTGCCATCAGTCAAAACAGGGCAACTAATGAAAAACTGTTTTTT. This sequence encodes CAISQNRATNEKLFF.

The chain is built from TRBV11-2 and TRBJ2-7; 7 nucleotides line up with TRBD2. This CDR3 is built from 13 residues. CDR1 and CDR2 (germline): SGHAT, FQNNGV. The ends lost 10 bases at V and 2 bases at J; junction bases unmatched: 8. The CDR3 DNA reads TGTGCCACCTCAACGGGGGGTACCTACGAGCAGTACTTC. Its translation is CATSTGGTYEQYF. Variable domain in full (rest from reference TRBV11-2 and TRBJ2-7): EAGVAQSPRYKIIEKRQSVAFWCNPISGHATLYWYQQILGQGPKLLIQFQNNGVVDDSQLPKDRFSAERLKGVDSTLKIQPAKLEDSAVYLCATSTGGTYEQYFGPGTRLTVT.

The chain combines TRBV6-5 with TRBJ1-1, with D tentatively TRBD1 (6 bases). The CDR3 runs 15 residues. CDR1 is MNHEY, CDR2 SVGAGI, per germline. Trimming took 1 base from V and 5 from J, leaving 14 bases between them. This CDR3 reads CASSYYPGVGTEAFF. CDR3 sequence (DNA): TGTGCCAGCAGTTACTATCCAGGGGTTGGAACTGAAGCTTTCTTT.

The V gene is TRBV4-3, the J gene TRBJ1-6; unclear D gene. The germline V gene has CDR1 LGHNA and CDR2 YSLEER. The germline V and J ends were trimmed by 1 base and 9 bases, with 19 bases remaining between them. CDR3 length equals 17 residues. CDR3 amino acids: CASSQALGVRIGSPLHF. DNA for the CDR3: TGCGCCAGCAGCCAAGCCTTAGGCGTCCGAATTGGTTCACCCCTCCACTTT.

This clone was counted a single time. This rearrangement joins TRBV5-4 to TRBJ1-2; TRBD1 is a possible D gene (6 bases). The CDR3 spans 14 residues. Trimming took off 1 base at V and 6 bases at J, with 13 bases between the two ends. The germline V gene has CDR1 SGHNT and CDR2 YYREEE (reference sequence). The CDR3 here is CASSLTGTNHGYTF. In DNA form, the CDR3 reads TGTGCCAGCAGCTTGACCGGGACAAATCATGGCTACACCTTC.

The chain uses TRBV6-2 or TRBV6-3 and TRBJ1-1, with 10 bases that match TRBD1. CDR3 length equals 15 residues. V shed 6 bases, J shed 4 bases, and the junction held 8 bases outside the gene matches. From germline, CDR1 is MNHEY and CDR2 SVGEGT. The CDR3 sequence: CASSLQTGGGTEAFF. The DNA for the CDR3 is TGTGCCAGCAGCCTTCAGACAGGGGGCGGCACTGAAGCTTTCTTT.

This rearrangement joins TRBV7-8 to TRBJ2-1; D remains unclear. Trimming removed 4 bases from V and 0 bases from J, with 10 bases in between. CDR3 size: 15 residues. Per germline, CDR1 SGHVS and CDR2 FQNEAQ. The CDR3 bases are TGTGCCAGCAGCTGGCTGGTGGGCTCCTACAATGAGCAGTTCTTC. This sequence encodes CASSWLVGSYNEQFF. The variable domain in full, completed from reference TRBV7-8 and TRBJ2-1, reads GAGVSQSPRYKVAKRGQDVALRCDPISGHVSLFWYQQALGQGPEFLTYFQNEAQLDKSGLPSDRFFAERPEGSVSTLKIQRTQQEDSAVYLCASSWLVGSYNEQFFGPGTRLTVL.

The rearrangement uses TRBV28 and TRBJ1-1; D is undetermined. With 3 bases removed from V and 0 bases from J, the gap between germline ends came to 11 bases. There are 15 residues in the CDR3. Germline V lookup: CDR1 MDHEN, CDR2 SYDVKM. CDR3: CASSLSGHMNTEAFF. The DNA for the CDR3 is TGTGCCAGCAGTTTGAGCGGGCACATGAACACTGAAGCTTTCTTT. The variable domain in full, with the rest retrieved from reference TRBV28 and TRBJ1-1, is DVKVTQSSRYLVKRTGEKVFLECVQDMDHENMFWYRQDPGLGLRLIYFSYDVKMKEKGDIPEGYSVSREKKERFSLILESASTNQTSMYLCASSLSGHMNTEAFFGQGTRLTVV.

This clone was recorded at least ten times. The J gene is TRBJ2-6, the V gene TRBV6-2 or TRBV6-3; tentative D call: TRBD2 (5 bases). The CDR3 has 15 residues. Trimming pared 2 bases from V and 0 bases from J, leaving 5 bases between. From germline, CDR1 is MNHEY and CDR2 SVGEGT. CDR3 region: CASSYEGSGANVLTF. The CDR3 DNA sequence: TGTGCCAGCAGTTACGAGGGCTCTGGGGCCAACGTCCTGACTTTC.

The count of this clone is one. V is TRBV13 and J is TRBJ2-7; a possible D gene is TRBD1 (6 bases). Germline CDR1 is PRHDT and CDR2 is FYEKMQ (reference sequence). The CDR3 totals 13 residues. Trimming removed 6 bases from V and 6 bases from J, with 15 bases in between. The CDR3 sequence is CASRQPGAGEQYF. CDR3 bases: TGTGCCAGCAGACAACCAGGGGCGGGCGAGCAGTACTTC. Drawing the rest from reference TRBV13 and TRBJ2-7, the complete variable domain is AAGVIQSPRHLIKEKRETATLKCYPIPRHDTVYWYQQGPGQDPQFLISFYEKMQSDKGSIPDRFSAQQFSDYHSELNMSSLELGDSALYFCASRQPGAGEQYFGPGTRLTVT.

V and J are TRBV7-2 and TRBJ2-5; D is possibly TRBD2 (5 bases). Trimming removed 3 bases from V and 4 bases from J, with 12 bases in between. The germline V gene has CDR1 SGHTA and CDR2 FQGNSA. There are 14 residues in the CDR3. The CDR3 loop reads CASSFGSAGETQYF. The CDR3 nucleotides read TGTGCCAGCAGCTTCGGCAGCGCGGGAGAGACCCAGTACTTC. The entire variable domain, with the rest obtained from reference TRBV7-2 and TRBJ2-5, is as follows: GAGVSQSPSNKVTEKGKDVELRCDPISGHTALYWYRQSLGQGLEFLIYFQGNSAPDKSGLPSDRFSAERTGGSVSTLTIQRTQQEDSAVYLCASSFGSAGETQYFGPGTRLLVL.

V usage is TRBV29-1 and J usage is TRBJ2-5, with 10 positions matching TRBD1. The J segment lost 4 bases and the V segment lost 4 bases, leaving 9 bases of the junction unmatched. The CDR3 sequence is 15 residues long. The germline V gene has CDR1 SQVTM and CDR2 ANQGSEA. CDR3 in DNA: TGCAGCGTTGTTGGGACAGGGGAGGGTCGAGAGACCCAGTACTTC. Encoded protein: CSVVGTGEGRETQYF.

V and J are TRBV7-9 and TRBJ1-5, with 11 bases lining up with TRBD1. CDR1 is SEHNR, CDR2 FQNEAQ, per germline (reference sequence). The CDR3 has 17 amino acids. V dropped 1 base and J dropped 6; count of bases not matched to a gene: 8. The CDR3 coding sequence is TGTGCCAGCAGCTTAGGAAGAGGGGGACAGGGGGGTCAGCCCCAGCATTTT. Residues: CASSLGRGGQGGQPQHF.

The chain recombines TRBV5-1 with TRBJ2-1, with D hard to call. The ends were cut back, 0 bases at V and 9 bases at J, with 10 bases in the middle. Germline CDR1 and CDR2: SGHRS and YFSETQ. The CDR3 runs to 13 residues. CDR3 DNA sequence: TGCGCCAGCAGCTTGGTTGAGCGCGGTGAGCAGTTCTTC. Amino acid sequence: CASSLVERGEQFF.

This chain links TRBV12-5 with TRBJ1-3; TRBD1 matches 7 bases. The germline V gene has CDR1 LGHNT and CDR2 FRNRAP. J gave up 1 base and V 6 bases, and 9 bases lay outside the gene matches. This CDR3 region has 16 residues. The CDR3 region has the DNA TGTGCTAGTGGATCTACGGACAGGTCTTCTGGAAACACCATATATTTT. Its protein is CASGSTDRSSGNTIYF.